This record covers a single TCR beta chain. What it binds is unknown. Using immunoSEQ multiplex PCR, the repertoire was profiled, and TCRdb retains in-frame clones only, with some absent. The sample contains more than 95,000 clones, 87% of which appear only once. The entry originates in a study of graft-versus-host responses after intestinal transplantation. For the study at large: Among the recipients, all got anti-thymocyte globulin induction and then tacrolimus and steroids for roughly three years.

Broader study findings: When patients had graft-donor T cell macrochimerism, their allografts held high graft-versus-host to host-versus-graft clonal ratios.

The germline V gene has CDR1 SNHLY and CDR2 FYNNEI. This CDR3 contains 14 residues. V lost 7 bases and J 4 bases, leaving 16 bases between the germline ends. J is TRBJ1-1 and V is TRBV2; no firm D call. The specimen was unstimulated CD4+ T cells sorted from spleen or lymph node cells, collected before intestinal transplant. This TCR came from a human donor who received an intestinal transplant. The CDR3 reads CASTKVAGATEAFF. CDR3 sequence (DNA): TGTGCCAGCACTAAGGTGGCAGGTGCCACTGAAGCTTTCTTT.